The present entry profiles one TCR beta chain with its context. Its antigen is not identified. Amplified TCR beta CDR3 regions derived from RNA transcripts. Initially, a first-round RT-PCR of the TCR CDR3 employed the HTBI primer set. From the multiplex PCR reads, TCRdb called clonotypes with MiXCR, one entry per CDR3 protein. Of about 360,000 distinct CDR3 sequences in the sample, about 15% were seen once. Germline lookup yields CDR1 MNHEY and CDR2 SMNVEV (reference sequence). The CDR3 spans 13 residues. The V and J ends lost 6 bases and 3 bases respectively, with 11 bases between them. This sample is part of a study of T cells in Graves' hyperthyroidism and ophthalmopathy. Thyroid ultrasound, orbital computed tomography, clinical symptoms, and serum thyroxine and TRAb underpinned diagnoses. Overall study findings and caveats: Most expanded thyroid clonotypes above 0.001 also appeared in blood. Ophthalmopathy was identified by the model a median about 6.4 months ahead of onset.

The sequencing sample was made of blood. The sequence was collected from a woman in her late teens or twenties with Graves' hyperthyroidism that later progressed to Graves' ophthalmopathy. J is TRBJ1-2 and V is TRBV27; D possibly corresponds to TRBD1 (5 bases). CDR3 DNA: TGTGCCAGCAGCTCAGGGTTTGACTATGGCTACACCTTC. It encodes CASSSGFDYGYTF.